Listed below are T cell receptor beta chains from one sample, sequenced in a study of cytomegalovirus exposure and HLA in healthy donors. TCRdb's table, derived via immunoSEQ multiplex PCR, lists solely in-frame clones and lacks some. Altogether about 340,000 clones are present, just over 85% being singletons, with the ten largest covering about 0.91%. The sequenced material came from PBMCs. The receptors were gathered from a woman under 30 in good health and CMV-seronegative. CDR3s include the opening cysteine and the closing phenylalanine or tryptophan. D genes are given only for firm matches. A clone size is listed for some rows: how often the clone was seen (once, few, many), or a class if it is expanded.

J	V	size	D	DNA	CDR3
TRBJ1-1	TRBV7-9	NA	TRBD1	TGTGCCGGGGGACAGATGAACACTGAAGCTTTCTTT	CAGGQMNTEAFF
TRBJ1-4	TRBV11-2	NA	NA	TGTGCCAGCAGCTTAGACTCAGGGGTCTCGCGACTGTTTTTT	CASSLDSGVSRLFF
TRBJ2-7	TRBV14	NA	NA	TGTGCCAGCAGCCAAGAGGCGGGAAACTACGAGCAGTACTTC	CASSQEAGNYEQYF
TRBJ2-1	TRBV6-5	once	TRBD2	TGTGCCAGCAAAACCCGGACTAGCGTGAACAATGAGCAGTTCTTC	CASKTRTSVNNEQFF
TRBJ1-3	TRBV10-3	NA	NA	TGTGCCATCAGTGATACAACAGGGTGGGGTGGAAACACCATATATTTT	CAISDTTGWGGNTIYF
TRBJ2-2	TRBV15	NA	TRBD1	TGTGCCACCAGCAGAGCAGGGGGTATATCCGGGGAGCTGTTTTTT	CATSRAGGISGELFF
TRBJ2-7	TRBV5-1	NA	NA	TGCGCCAGCAGGGAAGGGGGAGCCTACGAGCAGTACTTC	CASREGGAYEQYF
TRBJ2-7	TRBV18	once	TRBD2	TGTGCCAGCTCAAAACAGGGACTAGCGGGAGACGAGCAGTACTTC	CASSKQGLAGDEQYF
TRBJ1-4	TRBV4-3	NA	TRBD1	TGCGCCAGCAGCTTCGGACAGGGAGGGGAAAAACTGTTTTTT	CASSFGQGGEKLFF
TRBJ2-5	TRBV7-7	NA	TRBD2	TGTGCTAGCAGCCCCGGACTAGCGGGAGTACGAGAGACCCAGTACTTC	CASSPGLAGVRETQYF
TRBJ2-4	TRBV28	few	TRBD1	TGTGCCAGCAGCCAACAGGGGGCAATGAACATTCAGTACTTC	CASSQQGAMNIQYF
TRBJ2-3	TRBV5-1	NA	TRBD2	TGCGCCAGCACCCGATGGGGCGGGAGCGGTAGCACAGATACGCAGTATTTT	CASTRWGGSGSTDTQYF
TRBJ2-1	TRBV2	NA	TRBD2	TGTGCCAGCAGTGACCGGACTAGCGGGAGAAGTAAGGATGAGCAGTTCTTC	CASSDRTSGRSKDEQFF
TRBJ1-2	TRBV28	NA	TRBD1	TGTGCCAGCAGCTCCGGGACAGGGGTGGATGGCTACACCTTC	CASSSGTGVDGYTF
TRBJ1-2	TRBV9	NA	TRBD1	TGTGCCAGCAGCGTAGTGGAGGGGGCGGACGGCTACACCTTC	CASSVVEGADGYTF
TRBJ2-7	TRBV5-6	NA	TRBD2	TGTGCCAGCAGCTTGGCCGGCGGGGGCTCCTACGAGCAGTACTTC	CASSLAGGGSYEQYF
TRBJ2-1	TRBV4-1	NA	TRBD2	TGCGCCAGCAGTACCGATACTCTAGCGGGAGTATTTAGTGAGCAGTTCTTC	CASSTDTLAGVFSEQFF
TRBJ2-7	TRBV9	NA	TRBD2	TGTGCCAGCAGCGTAGATGGAGCGGGAGCGAATTACGAGCAGTACTTC	CASSVDGAGANYEQYF
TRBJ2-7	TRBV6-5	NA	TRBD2	TGTGCCAGCAGGAAAGGAGCGGGAGGGAGGCAGTACTTC	CASRKGAGGRQYF
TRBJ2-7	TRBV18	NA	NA	TGTGCCAGCTCACCCCCGGGGAGCTACGAGCAGTACTTC	CASSPPGSYEQYF
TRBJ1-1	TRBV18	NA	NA	TGTGCCAGCTCACCGTCCGACAGCCGGGGGGACGCTGAAGCTTTCTTT	CASSPSDSRGDAEAFF
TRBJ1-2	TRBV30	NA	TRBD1	TGTGCCTGGTCGACAGGACAGGGGACAACTTCTGGCTACACCTTC	CAWSTGQGTTSGYTF
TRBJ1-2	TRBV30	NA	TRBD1	TGTGCCGCCTCACGACAGGGGGCGTCTTCCTATGGCTACACCTTC	CAASRQGASSYGYTF
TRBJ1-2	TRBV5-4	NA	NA	TGTGCCAGCAGCCCCCTCGGCGGTCAAAACTATGGCTACACCTTC	CASSPLGGQNYGYTF
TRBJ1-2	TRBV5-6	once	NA	TGTGCCAGCAGCCTGGGGAGCCTCAACTATGGCTACACCTTC	CASSLGSLNYGYTF
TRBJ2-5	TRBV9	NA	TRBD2	TGTGCCAGCAGCTCGGGGGGAGAGACCCAGTACTTC	CASSSGGETQYF
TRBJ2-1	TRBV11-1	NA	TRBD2	TGTGCCAGCAGCTTAGGGGGCGGGGGGCCCAATGAGCAGTTCTTC	CASSLGGGGPNEQFF
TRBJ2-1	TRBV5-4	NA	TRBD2	TGTGCCAGCAGCTTTCGGGGGGAAGGGGCCAATGAGCAGTTCTTC	CASSFRGEGANEQFF
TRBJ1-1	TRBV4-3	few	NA	TGCGCCAGCAGCCAAGAGTGGGCCATGAACACTGAAGCTTTCTTT	CASSQEWAMNTEAFF
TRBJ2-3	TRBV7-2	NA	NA	TGTGCCAGCAGCTCACCGAATACAGGTGACCGATATTTT	CASSSPNTGDRYF
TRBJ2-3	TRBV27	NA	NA	TGTGCCAGCAGTTACGACAGCCCAGATACGCAGTATTTT	CASSYDSPDTQYF
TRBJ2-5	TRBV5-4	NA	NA	TGTGCCAGCAGTATCCAAGAGACCCAGTACTTC	CASSIQETQYF
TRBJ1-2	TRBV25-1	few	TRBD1	TGTGCCAGCAGTACGAGACAGGGGGCTTTCGACGGCTACACCTTC	CASSTRQGAFDGYTF
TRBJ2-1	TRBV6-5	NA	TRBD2	TGTGCCAGCAGGCGGACTAGGAACAATGAGCAGTTCTTC	CASRRTRNNEQFF
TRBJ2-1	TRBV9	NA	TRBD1	TGTGCCAGCAGCTCCGGGACAGGGACCTACAATGAGCAGTTCTTC	CASSSGTGTYNEQFF
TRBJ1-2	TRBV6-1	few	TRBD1	TGTGCCAGCAGCGCGACAGGGGACTATGGCTACACCTTC	CASSATGDYGYTF
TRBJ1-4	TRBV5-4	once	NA	TGTGCCAGCAGCGTGGACGGACAGAATGAAAAACTGTTTTTT	CASSVDGQNEKLFF
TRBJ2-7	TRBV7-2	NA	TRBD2	TGTGCCAGCAGCTTAGGGGGCCTAGCGGGAGGGAACTACGAGCAGTACTTC	CASSLGGLAGGNYEQYF
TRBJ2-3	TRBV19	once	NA	TGTGCCAGTAGTCAACGGGAAGGATCAGATACGCAGTATTTT	CASSQREGSDTQYF
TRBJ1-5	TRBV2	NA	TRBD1	TGTGCCAGCAGTCCGGGACAGCTTCAGCCCCAGCATTTT	CASSPGQLQPQHF
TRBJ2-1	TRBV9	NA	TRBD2	TGTGCCAGCAGCGTAGGGGCATTAGCGGGAGGGGGCAATGAGCAGTTCTTC	CASSVGALAGGGNEQFF
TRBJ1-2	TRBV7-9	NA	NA	TGTGCCAGCACCTCTCCCCTTCCGACAGGAGCCCCGACTAACTATGGCTACACCTTC	CASTSPLPTGAPTNYGYTF
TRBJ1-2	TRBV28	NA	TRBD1	TGTGCCAGCAGGCCGGGACAGGGGGTTGGGTATGGCTACACCTTC	CASRPGQGVGYGYTF
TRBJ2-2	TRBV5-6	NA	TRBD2	TGTGCCAGCAGCTACGGACTAGCGGGAGTTACTTCCGGGGAGCTGTTTTTT	CASSYGLAGVTSGELFF
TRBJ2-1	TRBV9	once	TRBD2	TGTGCCAGCAGCGTAGAGGGAGCGGGAGGTCCCGGGGAGCAGTTCTTC	CASSVEGAGGPGEQFF
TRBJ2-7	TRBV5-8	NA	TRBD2	TGTGCCAGCAGCTTGCTTGCTAGCGGGTCCTACGAGCAGTACTTC	CASSLLASGSYEQYF
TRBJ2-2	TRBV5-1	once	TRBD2	TGCGCCAGCACCAGGGGAGGACTAGCAACCGGGGAGCTGTTTTTT	CASTRGGLATGELFF
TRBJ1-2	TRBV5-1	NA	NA	TGCGCCAGCACCCTCGACGGAGACTATGGCTACACCTTC	CASTLDGDYGYTF